This T cell receptor beta chain was obtained from a study of T cell responses to AZD1222 COVID-19 vaccine. About the study: Combined were second doses at about 4 or about 12 weeks.

Method: immunoSEQ multiplex PCR; TCRdb's copy keeps in-frame clones and lacks some. Here the sample spans over 100,000 clones, roughly 88% being singletons. The length of the CDR3 is 14 residues. Germline V gene lookup returns CDR1 MDHEN and CDR2 SYDVKM. With 3 bases removed from V and 8 bases from J, the gap between germline ends came to 14 bases. The clonotype comes from an adult in good health. The sequences come from peripheral blood, collected on day 0 of AZD1222 vaccination. The chain links TRBV28 to TRBJ2-1; no reliable D call. The CDR3 region is CASSFPFTPHEQFF. CDR3 bases: TGTGCCAGCAGTTTCCCCTTCACTCCGCATGAGCAGTTCTTC. Together with reference TRBV28 and TRBJ2-1, the CDR3 gives the full variable domain: DVKVTQSSRYLVKRTGEKVFLECVQDMDHENMFWYRQDPGLGLRLIYFSYDVKMKEKGDIPEGYSVSREKKERFSLILESASTNQTSMYLCASSFPFTPHEQFFGPGTRLTVL.